This TCR beta chain was observed in a study of response to subunit inactivated influenza vaccine. The V end lost 5 bases, the J end lost 2 bases, and 13 bases lay between the germline ends. The CDR3 consists of 15 residues. Germline values: CDR1 SGHTA, CDR2 FQGNSA. Each CDR3 protein is one row after TCRdb ran MiXCR on the RT-PCR reads. The table records approximately 680,000 distinct CDR3 sequences, 15% to 19% of them present only once. The origin of this receptor is a middle-aged man who received an inactivated influenza vaccine. This specimen was PBMCs from blood, taken roughly 12 days after vaccination. J is TRBJ2-1 and V is TRBV7-2; TRBD2 is a possible D gene (5 bases). The CDR3 sequence is CASSPLAQTYNEQFF. Written as DNA, the CDR3 is TGTGCCAGCAGCCCTTTAGCGCAGACCTACAATGAGCAGTTCTTC.